What follows are 11 T cell receptor beta chains derived from one specimen sequenced in a study of human T cells and chemical hapten exposure. Time point specified: patch test 1, 2 weeks after DPC sensitization. Sample treatment: therapeutic diphenylcyclopropenone sensitization with weekly scalp DPC. TCRdb used MiXCR to reprocess the RACE reads, holding one entry per CDR3 protein. The repertoire consists of fewer than 100,000 distinct CDR3 sequences, with roughly 10% occurring once and the leading ten covering roughly 3.4%. Material: whole blood, obtained in connection with sensitization to the hapten diphenylcyclopropenone (DPC). The source of these receptors is a woman in her fifties or sixties with alopecia areata. Some clones in this sample may be carry-over from other donors' samples.

This clonotype was seen many times. The rearrangement uses TRBV7-8 and TRBJ2-7; D tentatively fits TRBD1 or TRBD2 (5 bases each). Germline CDR1 SGHVS, CDR2 FQNEAQ. The V end was cut by 8 bases, the J end by 4 bases, with 15 bases between. The CDR3 has 13 amino acids. The CDR3 nucleotides read TGTGCCAGCCTCCGGGGTAAGGGGTACGAGCAGTACTTC. Translated: CASLRGKGYEQYF.

The chain combines TRBV7-9 with TRBJ1-4; D uncertain. The V end was cut by 1 base, the J end by 8 bases, with 5 bases between. Germline V CDR1 and CDR2: SEHNR, FQNEAQ (reference sequence). The CDR3 length is 12 residues. Written as DNA, the CDR3 is TGTGCCAGCAGCTTAGGGGTCGAAAAACTGTTTTTT. This encodes CASSLGVEKLFF.

This chain uses TRBV29-1 with TRBJ1-3; D ambiguous. This CDR3 has 15 amino acids. The germline V gene encodes CDR1 SQVTM and CDR2 ANQGSEA. Trimming took off 3 bases at V and 0 bases at J, with 12 bases between the two ends. CDR3 bases: TGCAGCGTTGATGCCGGGGATGGCTCTGGAAACACCATATATTTT. This translates into CSVDAGDGSGNTIYF.

At least ten counts were recorded for this clonotype. This chain links TRBV7-8 with TRBJ2-7; D not resolved. Germline values: CDR1 SGHVS, CDR2 FQNEAQ. V lost 5 bases, J lost 3 bases, and 14 bases lay in between. The CDR3 runs 14 residues. The CDR3 DNA is TGTGCCAGCAGCCCCCTAGGAATTAACTACGAGCAGTACTTC. Translating gives CASSPLGINYEQYF.

This clonotype was detected ten times or more. The rearrangement links TRBV7-2 to TRBJ1-3, with a possible D match to TRBD1 (5 bases). The CDR3 is made up of 18 amino acids. Germline loops: CDR1 SGHTA, CDR2 FQGNSA. Trimming stripped 5 bases from V and 2 bases from J, with 22 bases between. CDR3 sequence: CASSPPWGAGKTGNTIYF. As DNA, the CDR3 is TGTGCCAGCAGCCCCCCCTGGGGTGCAGGGAAAACTGGAAACACCATATATTTT. The full variable domain, with the rest looked up from reference TRBV7-2 and TRBJ1-3, is GAGVSQSPSNKVTEKGKDVELRCDPISGHTALYWYRQSLGQGLEFLIYFQGNSAPDKSGLPSDRFSAERTGGSVSTLTIQRTQQEDSAVYLCASSPPWGAGKTGNTIYFGEGSWLTVV.

The V call is TRBV5-1, the J call TRBJ1-2; TRBD1 matches at 9 bases. Germline loops: CDR1 SGHRS, CDR2 YFSETQ. The junction had 8 bases not matched to a gene; V was cut back by 4 bases and J by 4 bases. This CDR3 has 15 residues. The DNA for the CDR3 is TGCGCCAGCAGCGCCGACAGGGGGTCTACCTATGGCTACACCTTC. Encoded protein: CASSADRGSTYGYTF.

This clonotype was seen many times. The rearrangement links TRBV7-3 to TRBJ2-3, with D possibly called TRBD1 or TRBD2 (5 bases each). Trimming left V 3 bases short and J 2 bases short, with 12 bases between. Germline V CDR1 and CDR2: SGHTA, FQGTGA. The CDR3 spans 15 residues. Written as DNA, the CDR3 is TGTGCCAGCAGCTTGGGACGGAGTATCACAGATACGCAGTATTTT. Protein product: CASSLGRSITDTQYF.

V is TRBV29-1 and J is TRBJ1-4, with D possibly being TRBD1 (6 bases). V was pared by 2 bases and J by 5 bases, with 9 bases between. This CDR3 has 13 residues. Germline V gives CDR1 SQVTM, CDR2 ANQGSEA. The CDR3 sequence is CSVETGRNEKLFF. The CDR3 bases are TGCAGCGTTGAAACAGGGCGGAATGAAAAACTGTTTTTT.

This clonotype was detected only a few times. The chain carries TRBV7-3 and TRBJ2-5; D unresolved. V lost 1 base, J lost 5 bases, and 8 bases lay in between. Germline V lookup: CDR1 SGHTA, CDR2 FQGTGA. CDR3 length: 13 residues. DNA of the CDR3: TGTGCCAGCAGCTTAAGACCTAGTGAGACCCAGTACTTC. This codes for CASSLRPSETQYF.

The V gene is TRBV3-1, the J gene TRBJ1-1, with D uncertain. There are 15 residues in the CDR3. Germline V gene lookup returns CDR1 LGHDT and CDR2 YNNKEL (reference sequence). V shed 0 bases and J shed 2 bases, with 10 bases lying between them. CDR3 DNA: TGTGCCAGCAGCCAAGAGGCGCACCGAAACACTGAAGCTTTCTTT. It specifies CASSQEAHRNTEAFF.

This clonotype came up many times. This rearrangement joins TRBV7-9 to TRBJ1-2; D remains unclear. CDR3 length: 12 amino acids. Germline V gives CDR1 SEHNR, CDR2 FQNEAQ (reference sequence). Trimming took 2 bases from V and 2 from J, leaving 3 bases between them. CDR3 loop: CASSLSNYGYTF. The CDR3, as DNA: TGTGCCAGCAGCTTATCCAACTATGGCTACACCTTC. Looking up the rest from reference TRBV7-9 and TRBJ1-2 gives the full variable domain: DTGVSQNPRHKITKRGQNVTFRCDPISEHNRLYWYRQTLGQGPEFLTYFQNEAQLEKSRLLSDRFSAERPKGSFSTLEIQRTEQGDSAMYLCASSLSNYGYTFGSGTRLTVV.